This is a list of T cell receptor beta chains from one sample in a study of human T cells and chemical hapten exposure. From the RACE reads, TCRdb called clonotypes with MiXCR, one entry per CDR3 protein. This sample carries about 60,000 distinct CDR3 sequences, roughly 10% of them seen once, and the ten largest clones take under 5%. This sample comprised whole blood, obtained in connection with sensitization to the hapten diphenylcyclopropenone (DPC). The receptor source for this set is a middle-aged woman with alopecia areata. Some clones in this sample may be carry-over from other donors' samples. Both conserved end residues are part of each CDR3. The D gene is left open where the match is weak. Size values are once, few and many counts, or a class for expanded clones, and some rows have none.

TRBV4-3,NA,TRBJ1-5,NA,CASSQGLGRNQPQHF,TGCGCCAGCAGCCAAGGTCTGGGGCGGAATCAGCCCCAGCATTTT
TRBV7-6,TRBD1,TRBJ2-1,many,CASSLPGTGSYNEQFF,TGTGCCAGCAGCTTACCCGGGACAGGGTCCTACAATGAGCAGTTCTTC
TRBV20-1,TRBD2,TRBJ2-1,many,CSAPPLAGANEQFF,TGCAGTGCCCCACCCCTAGCGGGAGCAAATGAGCAGTTCTTC
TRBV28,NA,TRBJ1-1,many,CASSLEVIPEAFF,TGTGCCAGCAGTTTAGAGGTCATCCCTGAAGCTTTCTTT
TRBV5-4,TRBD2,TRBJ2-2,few,CASSLGLAGVAGELFF,TGTGCCAGCAGCTTGGGACTAGCGGGAGTAGCCGGGGAGCTGTTTTTT
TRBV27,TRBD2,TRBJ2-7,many,CASSLSPSGRSSYEQYF,TGTGCCAGCAGTTTATCGCCTAGCGGCCGGAGCTCCTACGAGCAGTACTTC
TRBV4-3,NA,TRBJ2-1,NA,CASSRNFRGTHNEQFF,TGCGCCAGCAGCCGCAACTTTAGAGGGACCCACAATGAGCAGTTCTTC
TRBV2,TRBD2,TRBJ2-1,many,CASRAPLAGAYNEQFF,TGTGCCAGCAGAGCCCCTCTAGCGGGAGCGTACAATGAGCAGTTCTTC
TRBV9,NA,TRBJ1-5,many,CASGQSNQPQHF,TGTGCCAGCGGACAGAGCAATCAGCCCCAGCATTTT
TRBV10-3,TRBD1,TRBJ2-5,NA,CAISPSDRRETQYF,TGTGCCATCAGCCCTTCGGACAGGCGAGAGACCCAGTACTTC
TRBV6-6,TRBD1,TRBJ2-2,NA,CACSYSIGTGKGTGELFF,TGTGCCTGCAGTTACTCGATCGGGACAGGGAAGGGCACCGGGGAGCTGTTTTTT
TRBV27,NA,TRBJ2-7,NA,CASSLLGVYEQYF,TGTGCCAGCAGTTTATTGGGTGTCTACGAGCAGTACTTC
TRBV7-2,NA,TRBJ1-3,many,CASSPLRGPISGNTIYF,TGTGCCAGCAGTCCCCTCAGGGGCCCCATCTCTGGAAACACCATATATTTT
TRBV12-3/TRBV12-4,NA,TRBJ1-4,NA,CASSSWDRNEKLFF,TGTGCCAGCAGCTCGTGGGACCGCAATGAAAAACTGTTTTTT
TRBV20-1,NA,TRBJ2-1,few,CSAREAPYNEQFF,TGCAGTGCTAGAGAAGCGCCCTACAATGAGCAGTTCTTC
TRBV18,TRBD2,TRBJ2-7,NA,CASSQTGGSAYEQYF,TGTGCCAGCTCACAAACGGGAGGGTCGGCCTACGAGCAGTACTTC
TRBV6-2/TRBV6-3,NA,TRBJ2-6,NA,CASTPGANVLTF,TGTGCCAGCACCCCTGGGGCCAACGTCCTGACTTTC
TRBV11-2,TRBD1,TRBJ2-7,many,CASSSSLGRDSYYEQYF,TGTGCCAGCAGCTCTTCCTTGGGCCGGGACAGCTACTACGAGCAGTACTTC
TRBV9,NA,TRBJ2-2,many,CASSVVGENTGELFF,TGTGCCAGCAGCGTAGTAGGGGAAAACACCGGGGAGCTGTTTTTT
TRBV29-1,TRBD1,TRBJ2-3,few,CSGGTANTDTQYF,TGCAGCGGTGGGACAGCCAACACAGATACGCAGTATTTT
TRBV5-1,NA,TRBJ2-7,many,CASSFLGAGSSYEQYF,TGCGCCAGCAGCTTCCTCGGGGCAGGGAGCTCCTACGAGCAGTACTTC
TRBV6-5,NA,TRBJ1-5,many,CASSATGWAVSNQPQHF,TGTGCCAGCAGTGCCACAGGGTGGGCGGTTAGCAATCAGCCCCAGCATTTT
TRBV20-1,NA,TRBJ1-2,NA,CSARDPNKDIFGYTF,TGCAGTGCTAGAGATCCCAACAAGGACATTTTTGGCTACACCTTC
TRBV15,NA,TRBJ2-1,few,CATSRGRAGSYNEQFF,TGTGCCACCAGCAGAGGACGGGCAGGTTCCTACAATGAGCAGTTCTTC
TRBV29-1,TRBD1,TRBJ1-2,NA,CSVEGQGPFYGYTF,TGCAGCGTTGAGGGACAGGGCCCTTTCTATGGCTACACCTTC
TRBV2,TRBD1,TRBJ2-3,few,CASRGQGGTDTQYF,TGTGCCAGCCGAGGACAGGGGGGCACAGATACGCAGTATTTT
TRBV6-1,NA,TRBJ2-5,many,CASSDLGGYRGGKTQYF,TGTGCCAGCAGTGATCTGGGGGGATACAGGGGGGGAAAGACCCAGTACTTC
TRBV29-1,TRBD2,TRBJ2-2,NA,CSVLVPGGGGELFF,TGCAGCGTTTTGGTCCCGGGAGGCGGCGGGGAGCTGTTTTTT
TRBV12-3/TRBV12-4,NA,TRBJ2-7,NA,CASSLAVIAYEQYF,TGTGCCAGCAGTTTAGCCGTCATTGCCTACGAGCAGTACTTC
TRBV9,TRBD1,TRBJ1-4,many,CASSRADRATNEKLFF,TGTGCCAGCAGCAGGGCCGACAGGGCAACTAATGAAAAACTGTTTTTT
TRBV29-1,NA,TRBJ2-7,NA,CSAKSGRGQAVHQDF,TGCAGCGCCAAATCGGGCCGCGGACAAGCGGTCCACCAGGACTTC
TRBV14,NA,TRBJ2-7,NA,CASSQDLFLEQYF,TGTGCCAGCAGCCAAGATCTCTTCCTCGAGCAGTACTTC
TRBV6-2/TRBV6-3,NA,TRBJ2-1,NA,CASRTTAYNEQFF,TGTGCCAGCAGGACCACAGCTTACAATGAGCAGTTCTTC
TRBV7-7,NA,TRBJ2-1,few,CASSPVLTGDEQFF,TGTGCTAGCAGCCCAGTGCTCACCGGGGATGAGCAGTTCTTC
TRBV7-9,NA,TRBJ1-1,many,CASSSGQDPHF,TGTGCCAGCAGCTCCGGTCAGGACCCCCATTTT
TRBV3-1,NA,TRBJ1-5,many,CASSQESRGDQPQHF,TGTGCCAGCAGCCAAGAGTCCAGGGGAGATCAGCCCCAGCATTTT
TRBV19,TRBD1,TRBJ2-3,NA,CASSIAKTGTGTDTQYF,TGTGCCAGTAGTATCGCCAAAACCGGGACAGGGACAGATACGCAGTATTTT
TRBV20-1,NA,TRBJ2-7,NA,CSATASGQPYEQYF,TGCAGTGCTACGGCCTCCGGACAGCCCTACGAGCAGTACTTC
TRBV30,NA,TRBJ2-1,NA,CAWSAGKGRHEQFF,TGTGCCTGGAGTGCGGGAAAGGGCAGGCATGAGCAGTTCTTC
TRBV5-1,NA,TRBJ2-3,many,CASSAVRRDTQYF,TGCGCCAGCAGCGCGGTTCGAAGGGATACGCAGTATTTT
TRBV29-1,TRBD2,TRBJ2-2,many,CSAGLAATGELFF,TGCAGCGCGGGACTAGCGGCAACCGGGGAGCTGTTTTTT
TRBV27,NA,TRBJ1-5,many,CASSGRSGTYSNQPQHF,TGTGCCAGCAGTGGCAGGTCGGGGACATATAGCAATCAGCCCCAGCATTTT